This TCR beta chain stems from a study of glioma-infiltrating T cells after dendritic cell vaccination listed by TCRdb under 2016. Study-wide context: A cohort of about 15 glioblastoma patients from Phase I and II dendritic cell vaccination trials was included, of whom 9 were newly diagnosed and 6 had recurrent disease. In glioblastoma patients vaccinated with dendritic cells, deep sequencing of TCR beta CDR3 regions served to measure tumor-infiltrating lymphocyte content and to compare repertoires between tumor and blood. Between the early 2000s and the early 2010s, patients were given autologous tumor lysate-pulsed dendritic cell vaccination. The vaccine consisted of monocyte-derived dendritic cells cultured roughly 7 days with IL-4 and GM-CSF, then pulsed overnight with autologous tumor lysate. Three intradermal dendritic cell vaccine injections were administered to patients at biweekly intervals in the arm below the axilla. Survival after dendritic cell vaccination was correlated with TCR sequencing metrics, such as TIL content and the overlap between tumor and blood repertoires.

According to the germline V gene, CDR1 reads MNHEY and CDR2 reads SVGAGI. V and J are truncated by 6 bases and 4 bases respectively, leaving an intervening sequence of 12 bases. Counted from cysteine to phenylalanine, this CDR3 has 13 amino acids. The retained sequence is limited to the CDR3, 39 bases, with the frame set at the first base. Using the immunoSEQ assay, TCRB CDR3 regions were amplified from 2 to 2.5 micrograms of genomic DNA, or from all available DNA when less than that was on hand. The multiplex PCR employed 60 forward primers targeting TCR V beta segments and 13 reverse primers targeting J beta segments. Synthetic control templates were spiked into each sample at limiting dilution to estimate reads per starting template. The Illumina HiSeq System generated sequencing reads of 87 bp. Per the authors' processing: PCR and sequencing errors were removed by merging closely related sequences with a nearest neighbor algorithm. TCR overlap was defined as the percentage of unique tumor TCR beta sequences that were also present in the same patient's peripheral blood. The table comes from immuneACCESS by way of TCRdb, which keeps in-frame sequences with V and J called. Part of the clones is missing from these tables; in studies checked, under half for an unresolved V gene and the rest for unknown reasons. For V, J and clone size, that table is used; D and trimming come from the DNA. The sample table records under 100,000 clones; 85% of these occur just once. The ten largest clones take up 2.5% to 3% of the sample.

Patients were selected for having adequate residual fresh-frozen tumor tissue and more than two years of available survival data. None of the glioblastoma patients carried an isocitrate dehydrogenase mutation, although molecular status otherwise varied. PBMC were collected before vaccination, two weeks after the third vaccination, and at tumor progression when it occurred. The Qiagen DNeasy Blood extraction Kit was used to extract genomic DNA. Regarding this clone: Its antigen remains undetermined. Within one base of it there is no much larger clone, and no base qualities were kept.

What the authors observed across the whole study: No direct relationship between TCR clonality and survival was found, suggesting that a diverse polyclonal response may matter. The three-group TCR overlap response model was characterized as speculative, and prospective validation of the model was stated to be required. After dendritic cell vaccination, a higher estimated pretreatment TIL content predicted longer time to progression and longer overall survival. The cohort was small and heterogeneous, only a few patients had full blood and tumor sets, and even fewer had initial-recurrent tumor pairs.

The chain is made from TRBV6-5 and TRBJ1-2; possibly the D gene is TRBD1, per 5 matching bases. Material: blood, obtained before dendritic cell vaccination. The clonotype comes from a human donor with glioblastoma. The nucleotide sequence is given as TGTGCCAGCAGGGCCCCGGGGGTCTATGGCTACACCTTC. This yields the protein CASRAPGVYGYTF.